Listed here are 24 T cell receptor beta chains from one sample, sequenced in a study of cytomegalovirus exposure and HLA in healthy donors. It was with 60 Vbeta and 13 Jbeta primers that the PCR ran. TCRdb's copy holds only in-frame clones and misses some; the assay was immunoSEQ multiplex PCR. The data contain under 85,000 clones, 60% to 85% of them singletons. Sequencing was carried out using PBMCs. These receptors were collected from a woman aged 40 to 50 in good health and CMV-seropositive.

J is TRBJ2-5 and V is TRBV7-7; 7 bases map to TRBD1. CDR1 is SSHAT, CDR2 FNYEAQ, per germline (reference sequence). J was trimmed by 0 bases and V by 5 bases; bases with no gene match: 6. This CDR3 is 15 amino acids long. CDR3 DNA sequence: TGTGCCAGCAGCCTAGAGACAGGGCACCAAGAGACCCAGTACTTC. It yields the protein CASSLETGHQETQYF.

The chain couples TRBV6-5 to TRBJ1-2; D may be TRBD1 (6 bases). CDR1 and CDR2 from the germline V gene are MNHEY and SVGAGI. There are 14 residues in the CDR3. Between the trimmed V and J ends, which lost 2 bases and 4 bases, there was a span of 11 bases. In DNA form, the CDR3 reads TGTGCCAGCAGTTACGGGGGCTTGAGCTATGGCTACACCTTC. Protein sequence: CASSYGGLSYGYTF.

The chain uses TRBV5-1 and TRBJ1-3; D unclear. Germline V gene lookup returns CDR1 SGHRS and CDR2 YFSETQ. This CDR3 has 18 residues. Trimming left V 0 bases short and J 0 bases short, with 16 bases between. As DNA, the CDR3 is TGCGCCAGCAGCTTGGAAGGACTCAAACTCTACTCTGGAAACACCATATATTTT. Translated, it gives CASSLEGLKLYSGNTIYF.

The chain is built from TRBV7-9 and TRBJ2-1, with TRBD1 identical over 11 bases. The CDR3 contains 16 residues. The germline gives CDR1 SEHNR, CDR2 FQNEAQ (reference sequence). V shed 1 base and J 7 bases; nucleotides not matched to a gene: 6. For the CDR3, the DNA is TGTGCCAGCAGCTTAGGGTTCGGGACAGGGGGAAATGAGCAGTTCTTC. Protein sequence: CASSLGFGTGGNEQFF.

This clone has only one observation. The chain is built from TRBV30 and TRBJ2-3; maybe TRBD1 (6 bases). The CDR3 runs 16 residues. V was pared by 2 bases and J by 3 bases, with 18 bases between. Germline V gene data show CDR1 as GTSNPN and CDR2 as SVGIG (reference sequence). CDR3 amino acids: CAWSIPQGRGTDTQYF. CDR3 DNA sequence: TGTGCCTGGAGTATACCACAGGGTCGCGGGACAGATACGCAGTATTTT.

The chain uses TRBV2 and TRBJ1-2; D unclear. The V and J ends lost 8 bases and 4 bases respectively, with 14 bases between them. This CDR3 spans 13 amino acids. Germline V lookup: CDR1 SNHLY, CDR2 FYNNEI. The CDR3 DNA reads TGTGCCAGCGGTCGAGGGCCCTCCTATGGCTACACCTTC. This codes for CASGRGPSYGYTF.

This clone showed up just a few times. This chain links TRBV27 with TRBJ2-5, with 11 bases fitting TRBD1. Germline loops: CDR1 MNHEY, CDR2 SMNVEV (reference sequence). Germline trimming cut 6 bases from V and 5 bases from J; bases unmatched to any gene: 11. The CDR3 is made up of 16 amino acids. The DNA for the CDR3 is TGTGCCAGCAGACTTCGGACAGGGGGCATCAAGGAGACCCAGTACTTC. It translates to CASRLRTGGIKETQYF.

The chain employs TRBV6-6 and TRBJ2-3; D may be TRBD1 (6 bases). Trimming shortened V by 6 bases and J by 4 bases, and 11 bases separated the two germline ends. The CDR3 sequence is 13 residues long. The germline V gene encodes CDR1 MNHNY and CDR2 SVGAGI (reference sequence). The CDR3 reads CASSNRVPDTQYF. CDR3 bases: TGTGCCAGCAGCAACAGGGTCCCAGATACGCAGTATTTT.

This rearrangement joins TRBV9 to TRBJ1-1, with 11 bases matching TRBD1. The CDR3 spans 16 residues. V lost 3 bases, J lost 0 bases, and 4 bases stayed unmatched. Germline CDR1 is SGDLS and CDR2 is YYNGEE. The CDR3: CASSADRGRVNTEAFF. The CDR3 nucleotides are TGTGCCAGCAGCGCGGACAGGGGGCGGGTGAACACTGAAGCTTTCTTT.

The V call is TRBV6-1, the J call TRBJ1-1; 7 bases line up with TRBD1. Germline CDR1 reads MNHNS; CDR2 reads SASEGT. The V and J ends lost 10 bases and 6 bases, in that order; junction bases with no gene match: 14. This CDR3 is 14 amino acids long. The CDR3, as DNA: TGTGCCATACAACATCGACAGGGAAAGGCTGAAGCTTTCTTT. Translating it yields CAIQHRQGKAEAFF.

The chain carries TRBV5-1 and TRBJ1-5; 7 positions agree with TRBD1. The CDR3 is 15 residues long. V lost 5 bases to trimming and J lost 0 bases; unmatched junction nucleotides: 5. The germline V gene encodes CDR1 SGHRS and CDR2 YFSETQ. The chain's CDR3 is CASSFGTDSNQPQHF. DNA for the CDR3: TGCGCCAGCAGTTTCGGGACAGATAGCAATCAGCCCCAGCATTTT.

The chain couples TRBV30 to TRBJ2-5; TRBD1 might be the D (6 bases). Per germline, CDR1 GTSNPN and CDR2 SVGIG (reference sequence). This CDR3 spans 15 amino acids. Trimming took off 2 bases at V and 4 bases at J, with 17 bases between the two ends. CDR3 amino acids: CAWSTLTGMGETQYF. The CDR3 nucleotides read TGTGCCTGGAGTACCCTCACAGGGATGGGAGAGACCCAGTACTTC.

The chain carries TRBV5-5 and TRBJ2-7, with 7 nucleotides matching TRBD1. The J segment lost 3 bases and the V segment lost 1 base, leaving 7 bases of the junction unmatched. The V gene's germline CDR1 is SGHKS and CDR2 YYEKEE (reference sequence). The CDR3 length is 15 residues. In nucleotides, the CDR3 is TGTGCCAGCAGCTTGACAGGGGACGGTCGCTACGAGCAGTACTTC. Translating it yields CASSLTGDGRYEQYF.

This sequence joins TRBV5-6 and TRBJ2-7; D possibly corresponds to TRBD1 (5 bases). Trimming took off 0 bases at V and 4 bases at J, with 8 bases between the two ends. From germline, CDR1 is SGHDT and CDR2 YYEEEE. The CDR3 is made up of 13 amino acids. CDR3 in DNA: TGTGCCAGCAGCTTGGGCAGGGCGTACGAGCAGTACTTC. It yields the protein CASSLGRAYEQYF.

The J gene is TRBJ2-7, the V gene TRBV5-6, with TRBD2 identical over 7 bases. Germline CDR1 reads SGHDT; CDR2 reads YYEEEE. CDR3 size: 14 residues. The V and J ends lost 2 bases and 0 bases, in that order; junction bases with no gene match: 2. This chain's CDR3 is CASSFGGGSYEQYF. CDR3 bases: TGTGCCAGCAGCTTTGGGGGGGGCTCCTACGAGCAGTACTTC. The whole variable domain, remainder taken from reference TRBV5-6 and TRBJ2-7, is DAGVTQSPTHLIKTRGQQVTLRCSPKSGHDTVSWYQQALGQGPQFIFQYYEEEERQRGNFPDRFSGHQFPNYSSELNVNALLLGDSALYLCASSFGGGSYEQYFGPGTRLTVT.

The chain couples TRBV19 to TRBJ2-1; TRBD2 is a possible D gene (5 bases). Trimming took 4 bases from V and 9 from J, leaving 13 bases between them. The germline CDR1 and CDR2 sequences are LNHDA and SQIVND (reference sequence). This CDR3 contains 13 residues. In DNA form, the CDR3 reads TGTGCCAGTAGTAAGCACGGGAACGGTGAGCAGTTCTTC. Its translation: CASSKHGNGEQFF. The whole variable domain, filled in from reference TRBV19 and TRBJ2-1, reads DGGITQSPKYLFRKEGQNVTLSCEQNLNHDAMYWYRQDPGQGLRLIYYSQIVNDFQKGDIAEGYSVSREKKESFPLTVTSAQKNPTAFYLCASSKHGNGEQFFGPGTRLTVL.

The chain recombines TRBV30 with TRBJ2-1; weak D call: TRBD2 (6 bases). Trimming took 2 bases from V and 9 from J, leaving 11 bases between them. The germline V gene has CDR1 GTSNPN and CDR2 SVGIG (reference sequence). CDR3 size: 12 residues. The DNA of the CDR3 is TGTGCCTGGAGTCTCGGGGGTGGTGAGCAGTTCTTC. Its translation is CAWSLGGGEQFF.

The CDR3 nucleotides read TGTGCCACCAGCCCCCGACAGGGAGGCGAAAAACTGTTTTTT. Residues: CATSPRQGGEKLFF. The V gene is TRBV15, the J gene TRBJ1-4; TRBD1 matches at 7 bases. CDR1 is LNHNV, CDR2 YYDKDF, per germline (reference sequence). CDR3 length: 14 residues. J gave up 8 bases and V 5 bases, and 8 bases lay outside the gene matches. The full variable domain, completed using reference TRBV15 and TRBJ1-4, is DAMVIQNPRYQVTQFGKPVTLSCSQTLNHNVMYWYQQKSSQAPKLLFHYYDKDFNNEADTPDNFQSRRPNTSFCFLDIRSPGLGDTAMYLCATSPRQGGEKLFFGSGTQLSVL.

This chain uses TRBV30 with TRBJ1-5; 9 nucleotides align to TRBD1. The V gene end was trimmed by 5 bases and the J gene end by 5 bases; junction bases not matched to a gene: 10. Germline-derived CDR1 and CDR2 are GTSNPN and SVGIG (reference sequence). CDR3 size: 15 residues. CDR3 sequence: CAWGTGTYMDQPQHF. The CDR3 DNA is TGTGCCTGGGGGACAGGGACATACATGGATCAGCCCCAGCATTTT.

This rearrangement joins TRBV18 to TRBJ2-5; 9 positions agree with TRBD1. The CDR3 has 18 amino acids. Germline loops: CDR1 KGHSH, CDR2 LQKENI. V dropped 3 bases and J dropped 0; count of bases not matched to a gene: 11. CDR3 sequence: CASSPLTTGTGYQETQYF. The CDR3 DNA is TGTGCCAGCTCACCCCTGACCACCGGGACAGGGTACCAAGAGACCCAGTACTTC.

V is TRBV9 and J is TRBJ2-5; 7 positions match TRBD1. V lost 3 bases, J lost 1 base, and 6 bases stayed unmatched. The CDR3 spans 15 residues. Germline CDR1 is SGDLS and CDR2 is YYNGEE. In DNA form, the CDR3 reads TGTGCCAGCAGCGGGACGACAGGGTCCCAAGAGACCCAGTACTTC. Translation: CASSGTTGSQETQYF.

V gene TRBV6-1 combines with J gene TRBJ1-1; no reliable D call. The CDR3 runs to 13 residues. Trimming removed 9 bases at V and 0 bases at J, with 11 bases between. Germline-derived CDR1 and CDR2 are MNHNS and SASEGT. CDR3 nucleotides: TGTGCCAGTGCAGGATCTCTGAACACTGAAGCTTTCTTT. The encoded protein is CASAGSLNTEAFF.

This CDR3 is CASSSTASGPFYYEQYF. The CDR3 DNA follows: TGTGCCAGCAGTTCAACAGCTAGCGGCCCGTTCTATTACGAGCAGTACTTC. This chain connects TRBV28 to TRBJ2-7; 7 bases line up with TRBD2. Germline V gene lookup returns CDR1 MDHEN and CDR2 SYDVKM. The CDR3 totals 17 residues. Germline trimming cut 4 bases from V and 4 bases from J; bases unmatched to any gene: 16.

CDR3 amino acids: CANSWGSNTGELFF. In nucleotides, the CDR3 is TGTGCCAATTCGTGGGGCTCGAACACCGGGGAGCTGTTTTTT. The V call is TRBV6-4, the J call TRBJ2-2, with D possibly matching TRBD1 (5 bases). Germline CDR1 is MRHNA and CDR2 is SNTAGT. The V end lost 10 bases, the J end lost 0 bases, and 12 bases lay between the germline ends. The CDR3 has 14 residues.